This record looks at one T cell receptor beta chain sequence and its context. The sample originates from a study of blood T cell repertoires in COVID-19. The table came from immunoSEQ multiplex PCR; TCRdb's copy has only in-frame clones and leaves some out. The top ten hold around 2.7% of the sample, which has approximately 170,000 clones, about four fifths seen once. The sequence derives from a woman at least 80 years old with COVID-19, enrolled during active disease. Sequenced sample: peripheral blood.

The CDR3 reads CASSLGTDTYEQYF. The CDR3 DNA is TGTGCCAGTAGTCTCGGGACAGACACCTACGAGCAGTACTTC. The chain joins TRBV19 to TRBJ2-7; TRBD1 agrees at 7 bases. J was trimmed by 2 bases and V by 5 bases; bases with no gene match: 6. Germline-derived CDR1 and CDR2 are LNHDA and SQIVND (reference sequence). The CDR3 runs to 14 residues. The full variable domain, with the rest looked up from reference TRBV19 and TRBJ2-7, is DGGITQSPKYLFRKEGQNVTLSCEQNLNHDAMYWYRQDPGQGLRLIYYSQIVNDFQKGDIAEGYSVSREKKESFPLTVTSAQKNPTAFYLCASSLGTDTYEQYFGPGTRLTVT.